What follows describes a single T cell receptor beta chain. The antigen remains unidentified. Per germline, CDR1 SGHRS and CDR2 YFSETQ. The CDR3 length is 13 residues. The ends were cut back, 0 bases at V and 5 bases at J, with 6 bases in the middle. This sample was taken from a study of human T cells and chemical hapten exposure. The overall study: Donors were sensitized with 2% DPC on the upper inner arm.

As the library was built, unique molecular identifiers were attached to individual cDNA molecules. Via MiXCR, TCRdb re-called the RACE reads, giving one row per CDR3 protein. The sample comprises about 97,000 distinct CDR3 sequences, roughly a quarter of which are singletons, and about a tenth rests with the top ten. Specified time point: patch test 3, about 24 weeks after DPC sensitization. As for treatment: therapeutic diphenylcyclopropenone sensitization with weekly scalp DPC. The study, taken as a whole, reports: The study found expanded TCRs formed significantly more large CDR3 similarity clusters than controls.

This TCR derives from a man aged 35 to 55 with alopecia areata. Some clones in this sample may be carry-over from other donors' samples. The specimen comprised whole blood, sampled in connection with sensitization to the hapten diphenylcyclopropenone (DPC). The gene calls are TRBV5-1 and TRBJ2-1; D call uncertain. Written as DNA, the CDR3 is TGCGCCAGCAGCTTGGGGTGGAACAATGAGCAGTTCTTC. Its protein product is CASSLGWNNEQFF. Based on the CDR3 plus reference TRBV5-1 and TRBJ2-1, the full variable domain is KAGVTQTPRYLIKTRGQQVTLSCSPISGHRSVSWYQQTPGQGLQFLFEYFSETQRNKGNFPGRFSGRQFSNSRSEMNVSTLELGDSALYLCASSLGWNNEQFFGPGTRLTVL.